This TCR beta chain originates from a study of vaccination and CD4 T cells after COVID-19. Study-level background: Post-vaccination specimens were collected at a median of roughly 68 days following dose two (range 14 to 241). Cells were stimulated with overlapping spike peptide pools from SARS-CoV-2, HCoV-NL63, HCoV-OC43 and HCoV-229E.

The V gene's germline CDR1 is DFQATT and CDR2 SNEGSKA (reference sequence). V lost 0 bases, J lost 4 bases, and 1 base stayed unmatched. The CDR3 runs to 13 residues. Cultured CD4+ T cell DNA underwent sequencing with the Oncomine TCR Beta short-read assay. Scientists extracted genomic DNA from CD4+ T cells grown in culture. From the PCR reads, TCRdb called clonotypes with MiXCR, one entry per CDR3 protein. The sample shows approximately 25,000 distinct CDR3 sequences, about three fifths of them seen only once. As for treatment: roughly 11-day PBMC culture with coronavirus spike peptide pools or control peptides (ViraFEST assay). ViraFEST expanded antigen-specific T cells with peptide pools, then sequenced TCRs. This clonotype was counted only a few times. Its matching antigen is unknown.

The sequenced material came from CD4+ T cells from blood, cultured in vitro. The rearrangement links TRBV20-1 to TRBJ1-2; TRBD1 matches 8 bases. The sequence was collected from a human donor who had recovered from COVID-19. The DNA for the CDR3 is TGCAGTGCTAGAGAGGACAGGGTCTATGGCTACACCTTC. Its protein is CSAREDRVYGYTF.